This T cell receptor (beta chain) derives from a study of blood T cell repertoires in COVID-19. For the study at large: The analysed material was cDNA or gDNA that came from T cells, B-cell-depleted T cells, or PBMCs.

Profiling relied on immunoSEQ multiplex PCR, and the TCRdb table lists in-frame clones only, not all of them. Among roughly 440,000 clones listed, 88% were seen once. Followed longitudinally, the Seattle patients had been enrolled during active infection. Material for sequencing was peripheral blood. The source of this sequence is a woman aged 50 to 60 with COVID-19, enrolled during active disease.

The CDR3 DNA reads TGTGCCAGCAGCTTCGGACAGGGTGGGGCAGAAGCTTTCTTT. It yields the protein CASSFGQGGAEAFF. This chain uses TRBV13 with TRBJ1-1; 8 positions agree with TRBD1. Germline values: CDR1 PRHDT, CDR2 FYEKMQ (reference sequence). V trimming: 3 bases; J trimming: 8 bases; junction bases outside the gene matches: 8. The CDR3 length is 14 residues.